This TCR beta chain emerged from a study of blood T cell repertoires in COVID-19. Study-level background: The United States, Italy and Spain were the sources of the acute and convalescent COVID-19 samples. Sample material is recorded as cDNA or gDNA derived from T cells, B-cell-depleted T cells, or PBMCs.

CDR1 is SQVTM and CDR2 is ANQGSEA in the germline V gene. After removal of 3 bases from V and 8 bases from J, the junction contained 13 bases not matched to a gene. This CDR3 has 16 residues. Original analysis: Amplification with reference gene primers provided the estimates of nucleated cell counts. Profiled with immunoSEQ multiplex PCR; TCRdb holds only in-frame clones, not every one. V and J calls plus clone size are reproduced from that table; the DNA served to infer D and trimming. Here the sample spans roughly 570,000 clones, roughly nine tenths being singletons. Seattle's enrolled individuals joined amid active infection and were then monitored longitudinally.

V and J are TRBV29-1 and TRBJ2-1; 10 bases line up with TRBD2. The origin of this receptor is a woman aged 45 to 65 with COVID-19, enrolled during active disease. Sequenced sample: peripheral blood. The CDR3 nucleotides read TGCAGCGTTGATCCGAACCGAGGGACTAGCGTTTATGAGCAGTTCTTC. Amino acid sequence: CSVDPNRGTSVYEQFF.